The present TCR beta chain was sequenced within a study of cytomegalovirus exposure and HLA in healthy donors. Study-wide results and limits: An observed cluster of highly shared sequence variants was recorded as a likely sequencing artifact. Diagnosis of cytomegalovirus status made by the classifier reportedly showed high specificity and sensitivity.

Primers for the PCR totalled 60 Vbeta and 13 Jbeta. Repertoires were generated with immunoSEQ multiplex PCR, while TCRdb's copy carries only in-frame clones and drops some. The sample contains about 120,000 clones, under 85% of which appear only once. Concerning this clone itself: Its target is not known.

This receptor was taken from a middle-aged man in good health and CMV-seropositive. The sample taken for sequencing was PBMCs.

In nucleotides, the CDR3 is TGCGCCAGCAGCGCGGGACAGGAGTTTCGAGTGCTGTTTTTT. Protein product: CASSAGQEFRVLFF. The chain uses TRBV4-1 and TRBJ2-2, with 8 bases aligning to TRBD1. Germline CDR1 MGHRA, CDR2 YSYEKL. V lost 5 bases, J lost 13 bases, and 12 bases stayed unmatched. This CDR3 has 14 amino acids.